The 12 T cell receptor beta chains below all came from one sample that was sequenced in a study of radiation and T cells in renal cell carcinoma. Noted time point: blood 4 weeks post-SBRT, at nephrectomy. This sample's treatment: 15 Gy SBRT to primary tumor, nephrectomy 4 weeks later. The table came from immunoSEQ multiplex PCR; TCRdb's copy has only in-frame clones and leaves some out. The data hold about 83,000 clones, with around 78% observed a single time. The sample here was blood, taken from a patient whose treatment included radiotherapy and nephrectomy. These receptors all stem from a woman aged 55-69 years with renal cell carcinoma.

This clone appeared a few times. The rearrangement joins TRBV9 to TRBJ2-5, with 10 bases aligning to TRBD2. Germline V CDR1 and CDR2: SGDLS, YYNGEE. The ends lost 1 base at V and 5 bases at J; junction bases unmatched: 5. This CDR3 comprises 15 residues. The DNA for the CDR3 is TGTGCCAGCAGCGTACAAGCGGGGGGGACGGAGACCCAGTACTTC. Protein product: CASSVQAGGTETQYF.

The V gene is TRBV9, the J gene TRBJ2-1; D gene ambiguous. Between the trimmed V and J ends, which lost 6 bases and 8 bases, there was a span of 15 bases. The germline V gene has CDR1 SGDLS and CDR2 YYNGEE. The length of the CDR3 is 13 residues. Written as DNA, the CDR3 is TGTGCCAGCAACACCGACCCGACGGATGAGCAGTTCTTC. Translated, it gives CASNTDPTDEQFF.

This rearrangement joins TRBV30 to TRBJ2-1, with no clear D. Germline V CDR1 and CDR2: GTSNPN, SVGIG (reference sequence). Trimming shortened V by 0 bases and J by 7 bases, and 7 bases separated the two germline ends. This CDR3 is built from 12 residues. In DNA, the CDR3 is TGTGCCTGGAGTGTAGTTTTAAATGAGCAGTTCTTC. This codes for CAWSVVLNEQFF. Filled out from reference TRBV30 and TRBJ2-1, the complete variable domain reads SQTIHQWPATLVQPVGSPLSLECTVEGTSNPNLYWYRQAAGRGLQLLFYSVGIGQISSEVPQNLSASRPQDRQFILSSKKLLLSDSGFYLCAWSVVLNEQFFGPGTRLTVL.

This clone was observed a handful of times. The genes are TRBV29-1 and TRBJ1-2; no clear D gene. V lost 8 bases and J 6 bases, leaving 19 bases between the germline ends. From germline, CDR1 is SQVTM and CDR2 ANQGSEA. This CDR3 has 13 amino acids. The DNA of the CDR3 is TGCAGCACCATTACCGGGGTGCGGAATGGCTACACCTTC. This codes for CSTITGVRNGYTF.

This clone has only one observation. This chain connects TRBV10-3 to TRBJ1-1, with a possible D match to TRBD1 (6 bases). Per germline, CDR1 ENHRY and CDR2 SYGVKD. There are 13 residues in the CDR3. Trimming removed 9 bases from V and 2 bases from J, with 13 bases in between. CDR3 sequence: CAIGGGVNTEAFF. The CDR3 region has the DNA TGTGCCATAGGGGGGGGCGTTAACACTGAAGCTTTCTTT.

V usage is TRBV7-9 and J usage is TRBJ2-5; no reliable D call. The V gene's germline CDR1 is SEHNR and CDR2 FQNEAQ (reference sequence). The CDR3 sequence is 12 residues long. Trimming stripped 3 bases from V and 3 bases from J, with 5 bases between. The CDR3 region is CASSFIEETQYF. CDR3 coding DNA: TGTGCCAGCAGCTTTATAGAAGAGACCCAGTACTTC.

This clone was seen more than once but under ten times. V is TRBV6-5 and J is TRBJ2-1, with D hard to call. CDR1 and CDR2 from the germline V gene are MNHEY and SVGAGI. V lost 5 bases to trimming and J lost 0 bases, with 5 bases between them. The CDR3 consists of 13 residues. DNA for the CDR3: TGTGCCAGCAGTCTTAGCTCCTACAATGAGCAGTTCTTC. Translation gives CASSLSSYNEQFF.

The chain employs TRBV14 and TRBJ2-7; 9 bases line up with TRBD1. Germline values: CDR1 SGHDN, CDR2 FVKESK. With V trimmed by 2 bases and J by 3 bases, 5 bases remained unmatched. This CDR3 has 15 residues. This CDR3 is CASSQLTGGFYEQYF. As DNA, the CDR3 is TGTGCCAGCAGCCAACTGACAGGGGGTTTCTACGAGCAGTACTTC.

This clone was picked up one time. The chain recombines TRBV6-1 with TRBJ1-6; no firm D call. Trimming took off 8 bases at V and 5 bases at J, with 16 bases between the two ends. Germline V lookup: CDR1 MNHNS, CDR2 SASEGT. The CDR3 length is 15 residues. In DNA, the CDR3 is TGTGCCAGCGATTCTCAGGAGACCAATAATTCACCCCTCCACTTT. It encodes CASDSQETNNSPLHF.

The chain links TRBV19 to TRBJ1-1, with a possible D match to TRBD1 (6 bases). V dropped 2 bases and J dropped 1 base, with 8 bases sitting between them. The CDR3 consists of 14 residues. From germline, CDR1 is LNHDA and CDR2 SQIVND (reference sequence). The chain's CDR3 is CASSITGKNTEAFF. The CDR3, as DNA: TGTGCCAGTAGTATAACAGGGAAGAACACTGAAGCTTTCTTT.

The chain has TRBV19 and TRBJ1-2; tentatively, D is TRBD1 (5 bases). The CDR3 runs 13 residues. Germline CDR1 LNHDA, CDR2 SQIVND (reference sequence). The ends were cut back, 5 bases at V and 4 bases at J, with 11 bases in the middle. CDR3 in DNA: TGTGCCAGTAGTGTCGACAGTATCTATGGCTACACCTTC. It encodes CASSVDSIYGYTF. The full variable domain, completed using reference TRBV19 and TRBJ1-2, is DGGITQSPKYLFRKEGQNVTLSCEQNLNHDAMYWYRQDPGQGLRLIYYSQIVNDFQKGDIAEGYSVSREKKESFPLTVTSAQKNPTAFYLCASSVDSIYGYTFGSGTRLTVV.

This chain uses TRBV19 with TRBJ1-5, with D perhaps TRBD1 (5 bases). Germline values: CDR1 LNHDA, CDR2 SQIVND (reference sequence). V was pared by 5 bases and J by 7 bases, with 18 bases between. This CDR3 contains 15 residues. CDR3 bases: TGTGCCAGTAGTCCAGACCGGGGGGATCAACAGCCCCAGCATTTT. It codes for CASSPDRGDQQPQHF. Full variable domain (rest looked up from reference TRBV19 and TRBJ1-5): DGGITQSPKYLFRKEGQNVTLSCEQNLNHDAMYWYRQDPGQGLRLIYYSQIVNDFQKGDIAEGYSVSREKKESFPLTVTSAQKNPTAFYLCASSPDRGDQQPQHFGDGTRLSIL.